This T cell receptor (beta chain) is from a study of cytomegalovirus exposure and HLA in healthy donors. On the study more broadly: The same platform as the approximately 730 first-cohort repertoires was used for the 130 or so validation repertoires, a later analysis reported.

Study-wide results and limits: While the bulk of TCR sequences proved rare, some public TCRs turned up in many donors. Researchers catalogued roughly 170 TCR beta chains as cytomegalovirus-associated.

Generated by immunoSEQ multiplex PCR, the TCRdb table keeps only in-frame clones and is missing some. Here the sample spans approximately 280,000 clones, 70% to 90% being singletons. Separate from the approximately 670-subject first cohort was the roughly 120-subject validation cohort, to which the donors belonged. The germline V and J ends were trimmed by 2 bases and 6 bases, with 10 bases remaining between them. The length of the CDR3 is 14 residues. CDR1 is MNHEY and CDR2 is SMNVEV in the germline V gene (reference sequence). Concerning this clone: Its antigen is not identified.

The J gene is TRBJ1-4, the V gene TRBV27; D remains unclear. Specimen: PBMCs. This TCR came from a woman in her late teens or twenties in good health and CMV-seronegative. CDR3 loop: CASSLNRRDEKLFF. The CDR3 nucleotides read TGTGCCAGCAGTTTAAACCGGAGGGATGAAAAACTGTTTTTT.